This TCR beta chain was found in a study of radiotherapy plus CTLA-4 blockade in lung cancer. Turning to the study itself: Disease control reached approximately 31%, with objective responses in about 19%. General study points: In blood, after radiotherapy plus ipilimumab, tumor-derived TCR clones expanded. Best predicting response, reportedly, were early blood T cell clone dynamics, with interferon-beta.

Receiving focal radiation plus CTLA-4 blockade with ipilimumab were patients who had chemo-refractory metastatic non-small-cell lung cancer. The germline V gene encodes CDR1 KGHSH and CDR2 LQKENI. Trimming cost V 3 bases and J 6 bases; bases outside gene matches: 8. The CDR3 contains 15 residues. Using immunoSEQ multiplex PCR, the repertoire was profiled, and TCRdb retains in-frame clones only, with some absent. This table holds some 73,000 clones, 78% found once. To note about this clone: Its antigen remains unknown.

This TCR derives from a human donor with non-small cell lung cancer whose response to radiotherapy plus ipilimumab could not be evaluated. Some clones in this sample may be carry-over from other donors' samples. Sequencing used peripheral blood, obtained from a patient treated with radiotherapy plus ipilimumab. The rearrangement uses TRBV18 and TRBJ1-2, with 9 bases fitting TRBD1. The CDR3 is CASSPAYRDRDGYTF. The DNA for the CDR3 is TGTGCCAGCTCACCGGCGTACCGGGACAGGGATGGCTACACCTTC.